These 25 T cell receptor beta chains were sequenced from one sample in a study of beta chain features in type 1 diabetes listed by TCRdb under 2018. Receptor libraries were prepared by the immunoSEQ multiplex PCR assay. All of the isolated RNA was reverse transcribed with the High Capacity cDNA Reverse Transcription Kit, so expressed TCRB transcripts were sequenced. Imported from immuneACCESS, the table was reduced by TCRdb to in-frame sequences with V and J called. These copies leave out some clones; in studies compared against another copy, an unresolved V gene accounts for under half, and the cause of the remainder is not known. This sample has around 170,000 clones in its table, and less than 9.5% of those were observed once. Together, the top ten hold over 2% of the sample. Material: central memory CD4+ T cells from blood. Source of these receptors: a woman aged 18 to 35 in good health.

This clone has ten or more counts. CDR3 amino acids: CASSQDLRTSGGNEQFF. CDR3 nucleotides: TGTGCCAGCAGCCAAGATCTCAGGACTAGCGGGGGGAATGAGCAGTTCTTC. This chain uses TRBV4-2 with TRBJ2-1; 14 nucleotides line up with TRBD2. CDR3 length: 17 amino acids. CDR1 and CDR2 (germline): LGHNA, YNFKEQ. J lost 7 bases, V lost 0 bases, and 5 bases had no gene match.

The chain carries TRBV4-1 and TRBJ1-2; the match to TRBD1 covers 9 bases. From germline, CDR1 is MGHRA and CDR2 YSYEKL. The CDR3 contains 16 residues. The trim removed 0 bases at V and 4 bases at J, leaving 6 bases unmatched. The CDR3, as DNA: TGCGCCAGCAGCCAAGATCTCACAGGGGGCGGCTATGGCTACACCTTC. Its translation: CASSQDLTGGGYGYTF.

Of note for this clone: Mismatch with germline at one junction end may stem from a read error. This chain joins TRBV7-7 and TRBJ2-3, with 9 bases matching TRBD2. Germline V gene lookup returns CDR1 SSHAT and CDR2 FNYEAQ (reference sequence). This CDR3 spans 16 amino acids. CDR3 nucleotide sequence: TGTGCTAGCAGCCTCTTAGCGGGAGAAGGGACAGATACGCAGTATTTT. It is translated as CASSLLAGEGTDTQYF.

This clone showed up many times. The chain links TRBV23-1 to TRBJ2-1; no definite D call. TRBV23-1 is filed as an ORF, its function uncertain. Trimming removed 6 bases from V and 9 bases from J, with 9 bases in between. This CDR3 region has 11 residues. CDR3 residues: CASRLFCEQFF. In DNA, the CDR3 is TGCGCCAGCAGACTGTTCTGTGAGCAGTTCTTC.

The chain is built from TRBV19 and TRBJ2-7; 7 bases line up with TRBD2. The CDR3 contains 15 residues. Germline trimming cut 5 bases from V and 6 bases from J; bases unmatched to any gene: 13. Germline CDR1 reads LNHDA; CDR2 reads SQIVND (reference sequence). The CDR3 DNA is TGTGCCAGTAGTCCTAGAACTAGCGCTACTGGCGAGCAGTACTTC. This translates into CASSPRTSATGEQYF.

As DNA, the CDR3 is TGTGCCAGCAGCCCCCGGGCAGGGTTTGCGATCGCCGGGGAGCTGTTTTTT. It encodes CASSPRAGFAIAGELFF. The rearrangement links TRBV7-3 to TRBJ2-2, with D possibly matching TRBD1 (5 bases). The germline V gene has CDR1 SGHTA and CDR2 FQGTGA. V was trimmed by 5 bases and J by 6 bases, leaving 22 bases between them. The CDR3 length is 17 residues.

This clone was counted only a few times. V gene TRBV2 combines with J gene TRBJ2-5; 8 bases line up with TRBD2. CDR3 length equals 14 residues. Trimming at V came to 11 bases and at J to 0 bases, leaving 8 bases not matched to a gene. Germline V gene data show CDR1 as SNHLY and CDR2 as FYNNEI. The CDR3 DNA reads TGTGCCTCTACGGGAGGGGGGCACCAAGAGACCCAGTACTTC. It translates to CASTGGGHQETQYF.

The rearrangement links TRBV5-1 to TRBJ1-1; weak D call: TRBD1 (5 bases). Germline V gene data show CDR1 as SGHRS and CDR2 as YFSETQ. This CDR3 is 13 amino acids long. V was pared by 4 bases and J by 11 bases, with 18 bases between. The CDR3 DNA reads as TGCGCCAGCAGCCCTCAGGGTTTTAACCACGCTTTCTTT. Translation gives CASSPQGFNHAFF.

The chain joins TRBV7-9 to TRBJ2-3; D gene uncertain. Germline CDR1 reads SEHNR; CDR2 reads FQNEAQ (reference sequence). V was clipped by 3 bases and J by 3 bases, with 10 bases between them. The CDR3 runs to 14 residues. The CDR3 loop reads CASSFSSTTDTQYF. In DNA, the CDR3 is TGTGCCAGCAGCTTTAGTAGCACGACAGATACGCAGTATTTT.

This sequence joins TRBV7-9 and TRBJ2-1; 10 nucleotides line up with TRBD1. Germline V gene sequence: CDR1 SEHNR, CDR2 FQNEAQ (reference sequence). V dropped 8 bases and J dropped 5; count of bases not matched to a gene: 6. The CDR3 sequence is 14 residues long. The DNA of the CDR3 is TGTGCCAGCCGTCAGGGGACAGGGGACAATGAGCAGTTCTTC. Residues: CASRQGTGDNEQFF. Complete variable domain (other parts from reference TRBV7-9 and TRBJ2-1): DTGVSQNPRHKITKRGQNVTFRCDPISEHNRLYWYRQTLGQGPEFLTYFQNEAQLEKSRLLSDRFSAERPKGSFSTLEIQRTEQGDSAMYLCASRQGTGDNEQFFGPGTRLTVL.

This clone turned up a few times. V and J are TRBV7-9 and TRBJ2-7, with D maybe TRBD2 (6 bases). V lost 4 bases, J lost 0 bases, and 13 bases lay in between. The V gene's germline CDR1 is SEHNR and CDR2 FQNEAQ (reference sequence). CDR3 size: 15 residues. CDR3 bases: TGTGCCAGCAGCTCGGGGACTTCTAACTCCTACGAGCAGTACTTC. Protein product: CASSSGTSNSYEQYF.

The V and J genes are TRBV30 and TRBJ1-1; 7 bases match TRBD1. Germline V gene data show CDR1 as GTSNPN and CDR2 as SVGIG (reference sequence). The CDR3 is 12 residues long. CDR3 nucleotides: TGTGCAACGAAAAGGGGGCCGTTGGAAGCTTTCTTT. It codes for CATKRGPLEAFF.

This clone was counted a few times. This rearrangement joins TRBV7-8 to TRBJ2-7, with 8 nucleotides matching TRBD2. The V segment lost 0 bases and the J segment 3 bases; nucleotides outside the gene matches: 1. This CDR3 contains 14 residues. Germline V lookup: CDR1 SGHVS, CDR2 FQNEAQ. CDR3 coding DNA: TGTGCCAGCAGCTTAGCGGGGACTAGCTACGAGCAGTACTTC. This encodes CASSLAGTSYEQYF. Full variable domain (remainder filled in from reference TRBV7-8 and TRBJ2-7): GAGVSQSPRYKVAKRGQDVALRCDPISGHVSLFWYQQALGQGPEFLTYFQNEAQLDKSGLPSDRFFAERPEGSVSTLKIQRTQQEDSAVYLCASSLAGTSYEQYFGPGTRLTVT.

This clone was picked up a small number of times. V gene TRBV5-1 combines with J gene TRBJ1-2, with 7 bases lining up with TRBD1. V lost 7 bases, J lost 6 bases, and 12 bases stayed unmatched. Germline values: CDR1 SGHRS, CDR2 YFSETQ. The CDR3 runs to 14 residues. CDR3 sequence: CASHSDRVEDGYTF. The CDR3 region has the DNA TGCGCCAGCCACTCCGACAGGGTAGAAGATGGCTACACCTTC.

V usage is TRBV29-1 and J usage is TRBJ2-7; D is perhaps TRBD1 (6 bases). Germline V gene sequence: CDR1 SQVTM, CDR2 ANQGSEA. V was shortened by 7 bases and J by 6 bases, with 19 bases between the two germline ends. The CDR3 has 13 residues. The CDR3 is CSAEGGQVGEQYF. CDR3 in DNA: TGCAGCGCCGAAGGGGGTCAGGTCGGCGAGCAGTACTTC.

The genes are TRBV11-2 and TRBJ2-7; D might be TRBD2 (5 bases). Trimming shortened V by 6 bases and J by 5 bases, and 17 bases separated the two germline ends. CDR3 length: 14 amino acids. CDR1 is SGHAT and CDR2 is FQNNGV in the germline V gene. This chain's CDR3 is CASRLQVGSNEQYF. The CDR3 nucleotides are TGTGCCAGCAGACTCCAAGTGGGGAGCAACGAGCAGTACTTC.

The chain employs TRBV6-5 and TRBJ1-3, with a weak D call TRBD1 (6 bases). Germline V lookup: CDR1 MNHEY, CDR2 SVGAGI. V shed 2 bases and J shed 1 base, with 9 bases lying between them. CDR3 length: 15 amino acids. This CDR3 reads CASSYQQGSGNTIYF. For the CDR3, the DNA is TGTGCCAGCAGTTACCAACAGGGATCTGGAAACACCATATATTTT.

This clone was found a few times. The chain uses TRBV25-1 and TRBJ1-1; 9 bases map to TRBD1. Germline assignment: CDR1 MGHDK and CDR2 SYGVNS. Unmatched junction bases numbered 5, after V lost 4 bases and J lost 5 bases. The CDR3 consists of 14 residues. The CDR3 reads CASSGDRVGTEAFF. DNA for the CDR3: TGTGCCAGCAGTGGGGACAGGGTAGGGACTGAAGCTTTCTTT.

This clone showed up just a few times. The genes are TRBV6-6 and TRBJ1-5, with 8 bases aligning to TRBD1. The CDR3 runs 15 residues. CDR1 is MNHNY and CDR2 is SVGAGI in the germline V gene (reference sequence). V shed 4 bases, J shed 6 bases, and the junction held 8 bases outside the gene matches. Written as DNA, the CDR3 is TGTGCCAGCAGTTCCGCGACAGGGGACAGTCAGCCCCAGCATTTT. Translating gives CASSSATGDSQPQHF.

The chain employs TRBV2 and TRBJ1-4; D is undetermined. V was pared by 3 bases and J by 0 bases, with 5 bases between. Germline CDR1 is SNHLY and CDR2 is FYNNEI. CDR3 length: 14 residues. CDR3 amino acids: CASSDGATNEKLFF. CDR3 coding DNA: TGTGCCAGCAGTGATGGAGCAACTAATGAAAAACTGTTTTTT.

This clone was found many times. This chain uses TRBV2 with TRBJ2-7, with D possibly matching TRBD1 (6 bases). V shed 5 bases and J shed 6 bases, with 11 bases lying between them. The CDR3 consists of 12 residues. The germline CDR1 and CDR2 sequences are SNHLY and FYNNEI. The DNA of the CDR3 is TGTGCCAGCAGTCCGCAGGGGTCCGAGCAGTACTTC. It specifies CASSPQGSEQYF.

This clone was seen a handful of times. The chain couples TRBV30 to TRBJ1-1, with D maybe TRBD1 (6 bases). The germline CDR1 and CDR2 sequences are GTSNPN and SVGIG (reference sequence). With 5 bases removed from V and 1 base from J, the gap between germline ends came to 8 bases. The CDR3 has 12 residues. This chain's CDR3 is CAWDRSNTEAFF. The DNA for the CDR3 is TGTGCCTGGGACAGGTCGAACACTGAAGCTTTCTTT.

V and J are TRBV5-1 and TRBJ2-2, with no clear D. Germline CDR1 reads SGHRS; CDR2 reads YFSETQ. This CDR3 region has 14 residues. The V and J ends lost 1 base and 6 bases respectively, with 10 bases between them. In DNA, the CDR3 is TGCGCCAGCAGCTTGTCTCAGGTCTCCGGGGAGCTGTTTTTT. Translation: CASSLSQVSGELFF.

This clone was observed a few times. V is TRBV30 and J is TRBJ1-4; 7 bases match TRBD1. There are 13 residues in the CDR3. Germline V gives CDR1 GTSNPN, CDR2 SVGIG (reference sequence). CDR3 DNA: TGTGCATCGGAGAGGGGGCCGGGTGAAAAACTGTTTTTT. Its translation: CASERGPGEKLFF.

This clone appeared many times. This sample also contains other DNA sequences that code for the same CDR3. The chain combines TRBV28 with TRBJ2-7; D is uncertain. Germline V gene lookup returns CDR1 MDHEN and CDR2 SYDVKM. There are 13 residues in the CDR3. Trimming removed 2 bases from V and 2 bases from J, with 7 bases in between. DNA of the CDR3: TGTGCCAGCAGTTTAGTACAAACCTACGAGCAGTACTTC. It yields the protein CASSLVQTYEQYF. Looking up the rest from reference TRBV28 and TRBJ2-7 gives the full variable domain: DVKVTQSSRYLVKRTGEKVFLECVQDMDHENMFWYRQDPGLGLRLIYFSYDVKMKEKGDIPEGYSVSREKKERFSLILESASTNQTSMYLCASSLVQTYEQYFGPGTRLTVT.